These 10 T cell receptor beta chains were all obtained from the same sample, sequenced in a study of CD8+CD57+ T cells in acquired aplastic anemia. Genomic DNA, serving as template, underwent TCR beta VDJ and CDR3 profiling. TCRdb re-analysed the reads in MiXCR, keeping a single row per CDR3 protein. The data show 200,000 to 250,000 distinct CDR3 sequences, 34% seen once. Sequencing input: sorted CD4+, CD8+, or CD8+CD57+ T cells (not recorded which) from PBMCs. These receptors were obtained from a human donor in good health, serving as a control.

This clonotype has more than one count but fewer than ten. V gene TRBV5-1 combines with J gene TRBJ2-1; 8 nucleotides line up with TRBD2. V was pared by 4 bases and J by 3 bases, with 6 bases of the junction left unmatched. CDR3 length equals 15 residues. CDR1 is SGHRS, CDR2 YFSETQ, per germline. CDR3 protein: CASSLSGTDYNEQFF. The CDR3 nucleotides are TGCGCCAGCAGCCTTAGCGGGACGGACTACAATGAGCAGTTCTTC.

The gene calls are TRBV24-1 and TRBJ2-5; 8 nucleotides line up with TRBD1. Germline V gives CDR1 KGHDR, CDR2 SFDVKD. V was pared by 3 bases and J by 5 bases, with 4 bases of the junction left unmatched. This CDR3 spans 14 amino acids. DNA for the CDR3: TGTGCCACCAGTGATAAAACAGGGGGGGAGACCCAGTACTTC. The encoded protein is CATSDKTGGETQYF.

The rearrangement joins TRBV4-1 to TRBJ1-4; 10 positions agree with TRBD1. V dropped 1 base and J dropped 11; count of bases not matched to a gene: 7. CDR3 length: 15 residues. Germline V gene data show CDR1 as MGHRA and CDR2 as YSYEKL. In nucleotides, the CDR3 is TGCGCCAGCAGCCAAGTCCCTGGGGGACAGGGGAAACTGTTTTTT. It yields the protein CASSQVPGGQGKLFF.

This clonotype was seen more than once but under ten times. CDR3 sequence (DNA): TGTGCCAGTAGCGCAGAAGGGACAGGGTGGTTTATTGGGGAGCTGTTTTTT. Its protein is CASSAEGTGWFIGELFF. The chain carries TRBV19 and TRBJ2-2; 9 bases agree with TRBD1. The germline V gene has CDR1 LNHDA and CDR2 SQIVND (reference sequence). The V segment lost 6 bases and the J segment 8 bases; nucleotides outside the gene matches: 16. The CDR3 runs 17 residues. Drawing the rest from reference TRBV19 and TRBJ2-2, the complete variable domain is DGGITQSPKYLFRKEGQNVTLSCEQNLNHDAMYWYRQDPGQGLRLIYYSQIVNDFQKGDIAEGYSVSREKKESFPLTVTSAQKNPTAFYLCASSAEGTGWFIGELFFGEGSRLTVL.

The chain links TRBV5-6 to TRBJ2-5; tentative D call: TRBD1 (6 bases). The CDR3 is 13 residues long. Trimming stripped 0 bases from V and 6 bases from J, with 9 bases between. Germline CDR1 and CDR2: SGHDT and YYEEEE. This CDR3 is CASSLAGEQTQYF. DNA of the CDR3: TGTGCCAGCAGCTTGGCAGGGGAGCAGACCCAGTACTTC.

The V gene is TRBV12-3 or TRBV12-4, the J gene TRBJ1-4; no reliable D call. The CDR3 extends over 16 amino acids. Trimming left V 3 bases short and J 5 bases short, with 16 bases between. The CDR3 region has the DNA TGTGCCAGCAGTTTCCTCTGGTCTGGGATAAATGAAAAACTGTTTTTT. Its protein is CASSFLWSGINEKLFF.

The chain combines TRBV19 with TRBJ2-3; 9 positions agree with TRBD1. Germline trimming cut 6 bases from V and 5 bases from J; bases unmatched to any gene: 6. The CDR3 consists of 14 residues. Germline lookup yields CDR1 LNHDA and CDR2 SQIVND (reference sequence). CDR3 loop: CASRPGQGRDTQYF. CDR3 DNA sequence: TGTGCCAGTAGGCCGGGACAGGGTCGAGATACGCAGTATTTT.

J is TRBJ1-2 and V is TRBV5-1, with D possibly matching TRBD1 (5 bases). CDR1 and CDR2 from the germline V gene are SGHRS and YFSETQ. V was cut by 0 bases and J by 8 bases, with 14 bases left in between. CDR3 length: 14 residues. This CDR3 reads CASSLEGREDGYTF. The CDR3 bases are TGCGCCAGCAGCTTGGAGGGGCGGGAAGACGGCTACACCTTC.

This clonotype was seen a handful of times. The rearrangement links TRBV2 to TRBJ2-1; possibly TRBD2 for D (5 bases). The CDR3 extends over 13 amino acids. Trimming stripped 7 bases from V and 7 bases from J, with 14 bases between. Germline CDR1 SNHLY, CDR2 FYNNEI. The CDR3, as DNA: TGTGCCAGCACCCCCTCGGGAAGGAATGAGCAGTTCTTC. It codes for CASTPSGRNEQFF. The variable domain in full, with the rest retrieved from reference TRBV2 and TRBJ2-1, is EPEVTQTPSHQVTQMGQEVILRCVPISNHLYFYWYRQILGQKVEFLVSFYNNEISEKSEIFDDQFSVERPDGSNFTLKIRSTKLEDSAMYFCASTPSGRNEQFFGPGTRLTVL.

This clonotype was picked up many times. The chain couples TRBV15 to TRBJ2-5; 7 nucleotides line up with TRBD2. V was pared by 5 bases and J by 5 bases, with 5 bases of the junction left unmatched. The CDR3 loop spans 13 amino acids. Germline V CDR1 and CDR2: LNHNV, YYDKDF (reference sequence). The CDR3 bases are TGTGCCACCAGCCGAAGGGGAGGGGAGACCCAGTACTTC. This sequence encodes CATSRRGGETQYF.